The source of this T cell receptor beta chain is a study of T cell changes during pregnancy in multiple sclerosis. The CDR3 loop spans 11 amino acids. The ends were cut back, 6 bases at V and 5 bases at J, with 9 bases in the middle. Per germline, CDR1 DFQATT and CDR2 SNEGSKA (reference sequence). Measured with immunoSEQ multiplex PCR; TCRdb has only the in-frame clones, and not every one. The sample holds more than 40,000 clones, about 94% seen once. V usage is TRBV20-1 and J usage is TRBJ2-3; the D is unclear. This specimen consisted of CD8+ T cells from peripheral blood mononuclear cells, obtained in the first trimester of pregnancy. This receptor was identified in a female donor with multiple sclerosis, enrolled in a pregnancy study. CDR3 residues: CSAPPGDTQYF. As DNA, the CDR3 is TGCAGTGCCCCCCCCGGAGATACGCAGTATTTT.